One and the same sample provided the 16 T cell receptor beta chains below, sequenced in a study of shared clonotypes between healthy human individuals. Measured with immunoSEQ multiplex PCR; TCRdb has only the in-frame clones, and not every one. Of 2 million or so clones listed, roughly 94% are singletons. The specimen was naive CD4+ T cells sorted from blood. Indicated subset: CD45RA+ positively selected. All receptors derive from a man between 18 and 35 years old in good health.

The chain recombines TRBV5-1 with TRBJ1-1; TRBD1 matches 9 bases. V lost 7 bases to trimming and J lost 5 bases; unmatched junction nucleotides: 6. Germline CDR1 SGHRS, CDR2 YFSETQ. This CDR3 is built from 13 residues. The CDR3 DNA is TGCGCCAGCCGAGGACAGGGGACGACTGAAGCTTTCTTT. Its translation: CASRGQGTTEAFF.

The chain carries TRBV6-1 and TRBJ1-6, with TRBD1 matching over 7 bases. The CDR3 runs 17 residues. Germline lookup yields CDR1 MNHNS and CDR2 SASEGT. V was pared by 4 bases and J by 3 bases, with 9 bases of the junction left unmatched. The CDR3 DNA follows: TGTGCCAGCAGTGGAGGGGGACAGATATTCTATAATTCACCCCTCCACTTT. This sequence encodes CASSGGGQIFYNSPLHF.

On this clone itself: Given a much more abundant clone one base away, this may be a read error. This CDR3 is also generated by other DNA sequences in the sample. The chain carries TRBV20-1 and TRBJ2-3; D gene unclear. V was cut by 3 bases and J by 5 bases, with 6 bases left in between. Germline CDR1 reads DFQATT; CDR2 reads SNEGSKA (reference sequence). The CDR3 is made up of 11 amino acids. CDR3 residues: CSASLGDTQYF. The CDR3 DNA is TGCAGTGCTAGTTTGGGAGATACGCAGTATTTT.

Here the CDR3 reads CASSLGQDVAEAFF. DNA for the CDR3: TGCGCCAGCAGCTTGGGACAGGACGTCGCTGAAGCTTTCTTT. The rearrangement joins TRBV5-1 to TRBJ1-1; possible D gene TRBD1, 6 bases. This CDR3 has 14 residues. The ends were cut back, 0 bases at V and 6 bases at J, with 12 bases in the middle. Germline V lookup: CDR1 SGHRS, CDR2 YFSETQ.

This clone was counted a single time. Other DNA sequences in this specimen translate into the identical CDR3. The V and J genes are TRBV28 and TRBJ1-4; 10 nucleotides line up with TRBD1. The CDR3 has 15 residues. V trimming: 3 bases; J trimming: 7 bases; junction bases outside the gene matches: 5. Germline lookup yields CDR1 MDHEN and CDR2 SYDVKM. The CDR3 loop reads CASSFGGQGGEKLFF. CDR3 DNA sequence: TGTGCCAGCAGTTTCGGCGGACAGGGGGGTGAAAAACTGTTTTTT.

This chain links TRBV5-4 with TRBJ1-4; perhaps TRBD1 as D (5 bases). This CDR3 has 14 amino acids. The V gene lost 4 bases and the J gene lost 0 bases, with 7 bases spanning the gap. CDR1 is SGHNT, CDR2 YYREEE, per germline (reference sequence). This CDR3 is CASSAGATNEKLFF. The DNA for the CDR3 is TGTGCCAGCAGCGCGGGGGCAACTAATGAAAAACTGTTTTTT. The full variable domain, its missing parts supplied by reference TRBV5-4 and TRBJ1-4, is ETGVTQSPTHLIKTRGQQVTLRCSSQSGHNTVSWYQQALGQGPQFIFQYYREEENGRGNFPPRFSGLQFPNYSSELNVNALELDDSALYLCASSAGATNEKLFFGSGTQLSVL.

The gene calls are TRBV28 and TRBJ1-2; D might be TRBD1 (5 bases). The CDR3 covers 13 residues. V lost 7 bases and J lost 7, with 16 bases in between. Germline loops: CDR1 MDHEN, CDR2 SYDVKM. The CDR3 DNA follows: TGTGCCAGCACCCTGGGACCTATGGGTGGCTACACCTTC. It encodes CASTLGPMGGYTF.

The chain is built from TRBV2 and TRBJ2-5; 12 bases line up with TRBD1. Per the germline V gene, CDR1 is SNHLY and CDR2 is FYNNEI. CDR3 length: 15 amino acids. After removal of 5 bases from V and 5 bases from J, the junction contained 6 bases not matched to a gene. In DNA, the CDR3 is TGTGCCAGCAGTAACCGGGACAGGGGGCGGGAGACCCAGTACTTC. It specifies CASSNRDRGRETQYF.

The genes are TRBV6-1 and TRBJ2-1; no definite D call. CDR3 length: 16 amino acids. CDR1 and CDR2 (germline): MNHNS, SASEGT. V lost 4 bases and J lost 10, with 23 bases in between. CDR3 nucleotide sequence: TGTGCCAGCAGTGGGATCGCGGTACAATCTAAAACGGAGCAGTTCTTC. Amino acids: CASSGIAVQSKTEQFF.

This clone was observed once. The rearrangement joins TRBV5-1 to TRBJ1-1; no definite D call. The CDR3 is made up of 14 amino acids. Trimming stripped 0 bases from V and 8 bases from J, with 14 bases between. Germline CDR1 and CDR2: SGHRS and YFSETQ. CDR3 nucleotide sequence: TGCGCCAGCAGCTTGGGACCCTTGGTAGGGGAAGCTTTCTTT. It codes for CASSLGPLVGEAFF. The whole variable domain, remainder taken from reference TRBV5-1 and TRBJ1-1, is KAGVTQTPRYLIKTRGQQVTLSCSPISGHRSVSWYQQTPGQGLQFLFEYFSETQRNKGNFPGRFSGRQFSNSRSEMNVSTLELGDSALYLCASSLGPLVGEAFFGQGTRLTVV.

CDR3 residues: CASSYSSGKNTEAFF. CDR3 sequence (DNA): TGTGCCAGCAGTTACTCTTCCGGGAAGAACACTGAAGCTTTCTTT. The chain is built from TRBV6-5 and TRBJ1-1; D unresolved. Germline-derived CDR1 and CDR2 are MNHEY and SVGAGI. The CDR3 is 15 amino acids. The V end lost 0 bases, the J end lost 1 base, and 9 bases lay between the germline ends.

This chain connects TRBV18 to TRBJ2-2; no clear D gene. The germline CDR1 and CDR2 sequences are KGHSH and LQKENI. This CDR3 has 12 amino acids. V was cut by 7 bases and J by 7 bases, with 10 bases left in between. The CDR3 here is CASFSLNGELFF. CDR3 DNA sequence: TGTGCCAGCTTTAGCCTCAACGGGGAGCTGTTTTTT.

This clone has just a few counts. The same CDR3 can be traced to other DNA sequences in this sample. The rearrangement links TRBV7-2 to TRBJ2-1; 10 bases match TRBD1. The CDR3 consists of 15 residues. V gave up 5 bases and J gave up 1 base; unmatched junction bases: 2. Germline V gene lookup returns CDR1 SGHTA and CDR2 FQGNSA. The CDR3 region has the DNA TGTGCCAGCAGCCTGGACAGGGGGTCCTACAATGAGCAGTTCTTC. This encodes CASSLDRGSYNEQFF.

The CDR3 here is CASSFDRDSGELFF. Written as DNA, the CDR3 is TGTGCCAGCAGTTTTGACAGGGATTCCGGGGAGCTGTTTTTT. The chain has TRBV27 and TRBJ2-2, with 7 bases matching TRBD1. V shed 3 bases, J shed 6 bases, and the junction held 4 bases outside the gene matches. This CDR3 region has 14 residues. Germline lookup yields CDR1 MNHEY and CDR2 SMNVEV (reference sequence).

The CDR3 protein is CASSPGLARDTQYF. The CDR3 region has the DNA TGTGCCAGCAGCCCGGGACTAGCGAGAGATACGCAGTATTTT. This chain connects TRBV7-9 to TRBJ2-3, with 10 positions matching TRBD2. The CDR3 spans 14 residues. In germline, CDR1 is SEHNR, CDR2 FQNEAQ (reference sequence). V trimming: 5 bases; J trimming: 5 bases; junction bases outside the gene matches: 4.

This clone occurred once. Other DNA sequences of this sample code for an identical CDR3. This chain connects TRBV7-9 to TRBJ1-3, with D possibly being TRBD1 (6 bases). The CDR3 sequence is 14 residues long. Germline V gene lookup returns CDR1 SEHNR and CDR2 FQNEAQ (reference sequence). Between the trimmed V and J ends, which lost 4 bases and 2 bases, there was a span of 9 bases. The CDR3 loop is CASSSYRAGNTIYF. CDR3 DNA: TGTGCCAGCAGCTCATACAGGGCTGGAAACACCATATATTTT.